This T cell receptor beta chain was observed in a study of T cell repertoires in cytomegalovirus infection. Study context: CMV infection plus the matching HLA type was flagged by public TCR beta signatures.

TCRdb re-called the reads through MiXCR, storing one row per CDR3 protein. The sample lists a few hundred thousand distinct CDR3 sequences, roughly 16% occurring once. General observations from the study: Ex vivo responses were dominated by HLA-C-restricted CMV-specific TCR beta clonotypes. Pooled public TCR beta family frequency picked out CMV carriers with the relevant HLA.

Turning to this clonotype: Its antigen is unidentified.

The V gene's germline CDR1 is LGHNA and CDR2 YNFKEQ. Trimming at V came to 4 bases and at J to 10 bases, leaving 25 bases not matched to a gene. This CDR3 comprises 20 residues. The receptor was derived from a human donor in good health (CMV status not recorded). Some clones in this sample may be carry-over from other donors' samples. The sample consisted of PBMCs. The chain couples TRBV4-2 to TRBJ1-4; the match to TRBD1 covers 9 bases. The CDR3 is CASSLTLTPGVRQGVRKLFF. The CDR3 nucleotides read TGTGCCAGCAGCCTAACCTTAACACCCGGGGTTCGACAGGGGGTCAGAAAACTGTTTTTT.